This TCR beta chain stems from a study of blood T cell repertoires in COVID-19. Study overall: The study drew acute and convalescent COVID-19 samples from the United States, Italy and Spain.

TCRdb's copy holds only in-frame clones and misses some; the assay was immunoSEQ multiplex PCR. The data show about 320,000 clones, roughly nine tenths seen once. The germline CDR1 and CDR2 sequences are LGHDT and YNNKEL (reference sequence). This CDR3 contains 16 residues. Between the trimmed V and J ends, which lost 4 bases and 3 bases, there was a span of 15 bases. The sequence was collected from a man in his 60s who had recovered from COVID-19. Sequencing used PBMCs or T cells enriched from blood (not recorded which). This chain uses TRBV3-1 (or the pseudogene TRBV3-2) with TRBJ2-2; D remains unclear. The CDR3 sequence: CASSPPAVADTGELFF. Written as DNA, the CDR3 is TGTGCCAGCAGCCCCCCCGCGGTAGCCGACACCGGGGAGCTGTTTTTT.